This passage covers 20 T cell receptor beta chains from one sample sequenced in a study of CXCR3-negative and CXCR3-positive naive CD8 T cells. UMI-labeled 5' RACE TRB cDNA libraries were prepared from the cells. TCRdb reprocessed the 5' RACE reads, keeping one entry per CDR3 protein, no DNA. This sample's table reports 69,000 or so distinct CDR3 sequences. Sequences were obtained from naive CXCR3- CD8+ T cells from blood. Subset denoted: CD45RO-CCR7+CD27+CD95- naive CD8+ T cells lacking CXCR3 (TNR3-). Receptor source: a human donor in good health. Some clones in this sample may be carry-over from other donors' samples.

CDR3 protein: CASSLTAPMNTEAFF. The chain carries TRBV27 and TRBJ1-1; TCRdb's assignment of TRBD1 cannot be checked, as there is no DNA. Germline V gene lookup returns CDR1 MNHEY and CDR2 SMNVEV (reference sequence). This CDR3 is built from 15 residues.

V is TRBV15 and J is TRBJ2-7. This CDR3 has 15 residues. Germline CDR1 is LNHNV and CDR2 is YYDKDF (reference sequence). This CDR3 is CATSRDFSLRYEQYF.

This rearrangement joins TRBV15 to TRBJ2-7. CDR1 and CDR2 from the germline V gene are LNHNV and YYDKDF (reference sequence). The CDR3 is made up of 12 amino acids. Here the CDR3 reads CATSRGGREQYF.

This chain uses TRBV9 with TRBJ1-6. Germline CDR1 and CDR2: SGDLS and YYNGEE. CDR3 length equals 16 residues. CDR3: CASSVGGSSYNSPLHF.

The rearrangement links TRBV28 to TRBJ2-1; TCRdb names TRBD1, which stays unverified in the absence of DNA. The CDR3 loop spans 16 amino acids. Germline V gives CDR1 MDHEN, CDR2 SYDVKM. The CDR3 protein is CASSPNQRERGYEQFF.

This chain uses TRBV28 with TRBJ2-3; TCRdb picks TRBD1, but there is no DNA to check that call. Germline V CDR1 and CDR2: MDHEN, SYDVKM. The CDR3 has 16 amino acids. The CDR3 reads CASRSSDRVVADTQYF.

V is TRBV12-5 and J is TRBJ1-1. The CDR3 length is 13 residues. Germline V gene sequence: CDR1 LGHNT, CDR2 FRNRAP. The CDR3 loop is CASGFDTNTEAFF.

This chain links TRBV7-3 with TRBJ2-3; the D gene TCRdb calls, TRBD2, cannot be checked with no DNA. Germline CDR1 SGHTA, CDR2 FQGTGA. The CDR3 has 15 amino acids. The CDR3 loop reads CASSPPSRSSGTQYF. The full variable domain, in which reference TRBV7-3 and TRBJ2-3 provide the parts outside the CDR3, is GAGVSQTPSNKVTEKGKYVELRCDPISGHTALYWYRQSLGQGPEFLIYFQGTGAADDSGLPNDRFFAVRPEGSVSTLKIQRTERGDSAVYLCASSPPSRSSGTQYFGPGTRLTVL.

CDR3 loop: CASRNIGQGTYEQYF. The V and J genes are TRBV5-1 and TRBJ2-7; the D call of TRBD1 rests on TCRdb alone, since no DNA is present to check it. Germline CDR1 reads SGHRS; CDR2 reads YFSETQ. The CDR3 is made up of 15 amino acids.

This chain connects TRBV6-5 to TRBJ1-1; the D call from TCRdb, TRBD1, cannot be confirmed without DNA. There are 14 residues in the CDR3. CDR1 and CDR2 from the germline V gene are MNHEY and SVGAGI. CDR3 amino acids: CASRMTGGDTEAFF.

The chain couples TRBV28 to TRBJ2-7; TCRdb outputs TRBD1, but without DNA this stays unchecked. CDR3 length: 16 residues. The germline V gene encodes CDR1 MDHEN and CDR2 SYDVKM. The CDR3 region is CASSVRGMGRGHEQYF. Supplemented by reference TRBV28 and TRBJ2-7, the full variable domain reads DVKVTQSSRYLVKRTGEKVFLECVQDMDHENMFWYRQDPGLGLRLIYFSYDVKMKEKGDIPEGYSVSREKKERFSLILESASTNQTSMYLCASSVRGMGRGHEQYFGPGTRLTVT.

This sequence joins TRBV7-8 and TRBJ2-7; the TRBD1 assignment by TCRdb is unverifiable without DNA. Germline CDR1 and CDR2: SGHVS and FQNEAQ. There are 15 residues in the CDR3. CDR3 sequence: CASSTTPAGHYEQYF.

This chain's CDR3 is CSVEAGSGVPYEQYF. The gene calls are TRBV29-1 and TRBJ2-7; absent DNA, TCRdb's TRBD2 call cannot be checked. The CDR3 loop spans 15 amino acids. Germline loops: CDR1 SQVTM, CDR2 ANQGSEA.

The V gene is TRBV7-7, the J gene TRBJ2-7; the D call from TCRdb, TRBD1, cannot be confirmed without DNA. The CDR3 has 13 amino acids. CDR1 SSHAT and CDR2 FNYEAQ come from the germline V gene (reference sequence). This CDR3 is CASSPGPRYEQYF.

This chain connects TRBV5-6 to TRBJ2-7; TCRdb returns TRBD2, unconfirmable since there is no DNA. The length of the CDR3 is 14 residues. The germline V gene has CDR1 SGHDT and CDR2 YYEEEE. The CDR3 loop is CASSSGTIALEQYF.

Here the CDR3 reads CASSPISGTFSEQFF. The chain carries TRBV5-1 and TRBJ2-1; TCRdb indicates TRBD2, and absent DNA this call remains unverified. CDR1 is SGHRS, CDR2 YFSETQ, per germline. This CDR3 spans 15 amino acids. The whole variable domain, filled in from reference TRBV5-1 and TRBJ2-1, reads KAGVTQTPRYLIKTRGQQVTLSCSPISGHRSVSWYQQTPGQGLQFLFEYFSETQRNKGNFPGRFSGRQFSNSRSEMNVSTLELGDSALYLCASSPISGTFSEQFFGPGTRLTVL.

The V gene is TRBV7-6, the J gene TRBJ2-5; TCRdb names TRBD1, which stays unverified in the absence of DNA. The CDR3 extends over 15 amino acids. Looked up from germline, CDR1 is SGHVS and CDR2 is FNYEAQ. The CDR3 protein is CASSDNPGQKETQYF.

The chain uses TRBV6-5 and TRBJ2-2; the D call of TRBD1 rests on TCRdb alone, since no DNA is present to check it. Germline V gives CDR1 MNHEY, CDR2 SVGAGI. CDR3 length equals 13 residues. The CDR3 loop is CASKRGYTGELFF.

The CDR3 region is CASSARQGAEQYF. The V call is TRBV7-3, the J call TRBJ2-7; TCRdb names TRBD1, which stays unverified in the absence of DNA. Per germline, CDR1 SGHTA and CDR2 FQGTGA. The CDR3 totals 13 residues.

The rearrangement links TRBV20-1 to TRBJ2-7; TCRdb names TRBD1, which stays unverified in the absence of DNA. Germline V gene data show CDR1 as DFQATT and CDR2 as SNEGSKA (reference sequence). The CDR3 totals 16 residues. The CDR3 here is CSARPLYFADPYEQYF.